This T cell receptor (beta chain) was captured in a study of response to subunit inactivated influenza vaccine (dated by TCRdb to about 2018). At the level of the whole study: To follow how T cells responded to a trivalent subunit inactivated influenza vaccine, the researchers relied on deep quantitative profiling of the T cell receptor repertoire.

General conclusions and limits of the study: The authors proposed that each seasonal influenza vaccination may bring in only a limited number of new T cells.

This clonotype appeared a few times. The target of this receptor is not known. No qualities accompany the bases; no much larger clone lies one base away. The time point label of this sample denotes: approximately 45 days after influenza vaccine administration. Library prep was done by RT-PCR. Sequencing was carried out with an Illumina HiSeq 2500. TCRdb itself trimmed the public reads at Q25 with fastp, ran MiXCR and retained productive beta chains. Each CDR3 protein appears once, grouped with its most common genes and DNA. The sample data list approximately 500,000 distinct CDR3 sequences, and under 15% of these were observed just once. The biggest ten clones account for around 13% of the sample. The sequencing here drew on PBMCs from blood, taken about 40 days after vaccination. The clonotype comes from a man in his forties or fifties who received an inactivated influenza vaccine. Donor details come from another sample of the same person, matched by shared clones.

At the DNA level, the sequence is TGTGCCAGCAGTTCTTGGCCAAGTGGCGTTAGCACAGATACGCAGTATTTT. Its coded protein is CASSSWPSGVSTDTQYF. This chain is built from TRBV27 and TRBJ2-3, with the identity of the D gene unclear. Counted from cysteine to phenylalanine, this CDR3 has 17 amino acids. Only the CDR3 region is kept as DNA, spanning 51 bases read in frame from base 1. The junction carries 17 bases between V and J, which are trimmed by 4 bases and 0 bases respectively. CDR1 is given as MNHEY and CDR2 as SMNVEV, both from the germline V gene (reference sequence).